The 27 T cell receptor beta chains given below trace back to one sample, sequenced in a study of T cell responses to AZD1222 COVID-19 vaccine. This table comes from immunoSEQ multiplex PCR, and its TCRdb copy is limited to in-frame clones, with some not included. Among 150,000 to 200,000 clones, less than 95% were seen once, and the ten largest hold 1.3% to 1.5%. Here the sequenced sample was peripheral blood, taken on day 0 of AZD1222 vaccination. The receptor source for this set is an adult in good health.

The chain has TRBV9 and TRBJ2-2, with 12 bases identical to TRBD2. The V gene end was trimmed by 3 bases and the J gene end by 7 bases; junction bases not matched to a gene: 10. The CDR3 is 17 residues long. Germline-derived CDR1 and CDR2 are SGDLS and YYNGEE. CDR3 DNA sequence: TGTGCCAGCAGCGCTTCTAGCGGGGGGGCCGTTGTCGGGGAGCTGTTTTTT. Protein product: CASSASSGGAVVGELFF.

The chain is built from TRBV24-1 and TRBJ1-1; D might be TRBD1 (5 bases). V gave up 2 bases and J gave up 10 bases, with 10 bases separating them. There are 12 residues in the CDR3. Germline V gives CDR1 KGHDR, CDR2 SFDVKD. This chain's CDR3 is CATSDSTGGAFF. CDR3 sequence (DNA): TGTGCCACCAGTGATTCCACAGGAGGAGCTTTCTTT.

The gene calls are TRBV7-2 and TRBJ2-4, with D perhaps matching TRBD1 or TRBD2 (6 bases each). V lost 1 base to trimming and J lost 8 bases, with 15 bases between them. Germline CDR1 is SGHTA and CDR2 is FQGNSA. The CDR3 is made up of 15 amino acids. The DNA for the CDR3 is TGTGCCAGCAGCTTAGGGGGGCCCGGGGAGGACATTCAGTACTTC. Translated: CASSLGGPGEDIQYF.

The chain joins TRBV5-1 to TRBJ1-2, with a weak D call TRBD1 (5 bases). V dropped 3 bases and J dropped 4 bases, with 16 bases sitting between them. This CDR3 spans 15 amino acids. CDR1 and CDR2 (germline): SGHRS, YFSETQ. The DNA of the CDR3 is TGCGCCAGCAGCTCTGGGACCGTTTATGGCTATGGCTACACCTTC. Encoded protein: CASSSGTVYGYGYTF.

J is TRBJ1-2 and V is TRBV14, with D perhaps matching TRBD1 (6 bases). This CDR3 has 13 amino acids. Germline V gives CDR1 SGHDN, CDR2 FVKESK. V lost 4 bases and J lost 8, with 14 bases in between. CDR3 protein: CASSLVGAGGYTF. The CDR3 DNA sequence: TGTGCCAGCAGCCTAGTGGGGGCCGGGGGCTACACCTTC.

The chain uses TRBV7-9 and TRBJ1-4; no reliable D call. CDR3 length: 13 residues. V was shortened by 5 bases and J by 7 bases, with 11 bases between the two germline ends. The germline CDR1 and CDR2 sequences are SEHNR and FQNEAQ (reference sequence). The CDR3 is CASSSRRGEKLFF. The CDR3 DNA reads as TGTGCCAGCAGCAGCCGACGGGGTGAAAAACTGTTTTTT.

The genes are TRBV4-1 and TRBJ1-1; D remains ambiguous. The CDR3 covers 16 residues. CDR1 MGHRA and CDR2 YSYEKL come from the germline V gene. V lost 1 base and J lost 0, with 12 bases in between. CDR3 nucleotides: TGCGCCAGCAGCCAAGTCCCCACAGAAATGAACACTGAAGCTTTCTTT. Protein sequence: CASSQVPTEMNTEAFF.

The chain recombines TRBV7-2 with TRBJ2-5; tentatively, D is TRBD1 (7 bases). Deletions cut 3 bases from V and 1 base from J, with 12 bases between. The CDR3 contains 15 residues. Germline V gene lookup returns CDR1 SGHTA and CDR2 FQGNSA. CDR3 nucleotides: TGTGCCAGCAGCTTTGGGGGGACAGCCCAAGAGACCCAGTACTTC. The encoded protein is CASSFGGTAQETQYF. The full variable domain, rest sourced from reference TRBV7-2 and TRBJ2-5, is GAGVSQSPSNKVTEKGKDVELRCDPISGHTALYWYRQSLGQGLEFLIYFQGNSAPDKSGLPSDRFSAERTGGSVSTLTIQRTQQEDSAVYLCASSFGGTAQETQYFGPGTRLLVL.

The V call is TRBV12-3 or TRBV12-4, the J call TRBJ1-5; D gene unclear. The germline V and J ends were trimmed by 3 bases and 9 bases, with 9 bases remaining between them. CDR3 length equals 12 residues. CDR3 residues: CASSLGSAPQHF. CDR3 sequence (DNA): TGTGCCAGCAGTTTGGGATCGGCGCCCCAGCATTTT.

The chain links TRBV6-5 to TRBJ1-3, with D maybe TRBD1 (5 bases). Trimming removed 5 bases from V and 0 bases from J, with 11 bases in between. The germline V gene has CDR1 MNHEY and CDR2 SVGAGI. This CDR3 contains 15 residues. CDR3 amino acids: CASSRDGLSGNTIYF. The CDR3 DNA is TGTGCCAGCAGTCGGGACGGACTCTCTGGAAACACCATATATTTT.

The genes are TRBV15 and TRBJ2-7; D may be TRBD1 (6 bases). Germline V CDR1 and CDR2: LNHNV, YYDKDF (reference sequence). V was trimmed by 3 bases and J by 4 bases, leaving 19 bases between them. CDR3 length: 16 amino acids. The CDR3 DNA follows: TGTGCCACCAGCAGCCATCCCAGGGACATGTATTACGAGCAGTACTTC. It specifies CATSSHPRDMYYEQYF.

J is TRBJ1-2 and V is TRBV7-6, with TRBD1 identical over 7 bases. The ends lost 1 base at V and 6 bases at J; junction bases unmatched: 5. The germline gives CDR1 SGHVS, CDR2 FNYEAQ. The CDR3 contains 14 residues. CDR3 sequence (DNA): TGTGCCAGCAGCTTAGGCCAGGGGGGGAATGGCTACACCTTC. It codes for CASSLGQGGNGYTF.

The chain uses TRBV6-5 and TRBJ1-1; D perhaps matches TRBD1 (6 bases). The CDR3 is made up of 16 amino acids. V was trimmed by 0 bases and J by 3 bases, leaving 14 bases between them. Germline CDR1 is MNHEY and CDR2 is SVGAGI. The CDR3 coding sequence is TGTGCCAGCAGTTACTCGATTGGCAGGGGAGACACTGAAGCTTTCTTT. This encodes CASSYSIGRGDTEAFF.

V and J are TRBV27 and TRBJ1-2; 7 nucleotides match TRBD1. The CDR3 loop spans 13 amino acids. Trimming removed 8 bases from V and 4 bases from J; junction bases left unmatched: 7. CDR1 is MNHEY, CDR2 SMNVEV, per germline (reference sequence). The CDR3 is CASRGQPVYGYTF. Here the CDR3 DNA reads TGTGCCAGCCGGGGACAGCCAGTCTATGGCTACACCTTC.

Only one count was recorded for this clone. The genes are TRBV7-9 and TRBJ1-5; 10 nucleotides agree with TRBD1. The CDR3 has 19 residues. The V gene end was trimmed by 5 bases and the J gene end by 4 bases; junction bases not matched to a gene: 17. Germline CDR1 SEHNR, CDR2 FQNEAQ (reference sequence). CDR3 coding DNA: TGTGCCAGCAGCCCCCTAGTAGGAAGGACAGGGGGTAGGAATCAGCCCCAGCATTTT. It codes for CASSPLVGRTGGRNQPQHF.

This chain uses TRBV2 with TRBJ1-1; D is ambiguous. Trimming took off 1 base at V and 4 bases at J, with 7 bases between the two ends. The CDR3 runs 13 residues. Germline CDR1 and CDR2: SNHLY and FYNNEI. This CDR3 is CASSEGVPTEAFF. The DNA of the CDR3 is TGTGCCAGCAGTGAAGGGGTCCCCACTGAAGCTTTCTTT.

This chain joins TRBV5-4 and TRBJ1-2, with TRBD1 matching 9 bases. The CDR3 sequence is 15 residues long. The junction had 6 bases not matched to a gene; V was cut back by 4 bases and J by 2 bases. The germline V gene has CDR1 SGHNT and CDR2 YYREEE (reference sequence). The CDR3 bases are TGTGCCAGCAGCCCACAGGGGGCGCAGAACTATGGCTACACCTTC. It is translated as CASSPQGAQNYGYTF.

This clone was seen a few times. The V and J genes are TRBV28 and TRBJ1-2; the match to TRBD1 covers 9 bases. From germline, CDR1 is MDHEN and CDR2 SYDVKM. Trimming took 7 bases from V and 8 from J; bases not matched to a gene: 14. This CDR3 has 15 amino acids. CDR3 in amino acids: CASTPRGQGFLGYTF. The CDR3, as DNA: TGTGCCAGCACCCCTAGGGGACAGGGTTTTCTCGGCTACACCTTC.

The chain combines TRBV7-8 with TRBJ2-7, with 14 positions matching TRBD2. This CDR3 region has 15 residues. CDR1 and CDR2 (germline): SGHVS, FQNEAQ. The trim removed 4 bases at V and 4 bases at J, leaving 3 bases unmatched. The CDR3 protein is CASSSRTSGGYEQYF. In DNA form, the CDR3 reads TGTGCCAGCAGCTCACGGACTAGCGGGGGGTACGAGCAGTACTTC. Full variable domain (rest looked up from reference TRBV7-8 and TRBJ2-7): GAGVSQSPRYKVAKRGQDVALRCDPISGHVSLFWYQQALGQGPEFLTYFQNEAQLDKSGLPSDRFFAERPEGSVSTLKIQRTQQEDSAVYLCASSSRTSGGYEQYFGPGTRLTVT.

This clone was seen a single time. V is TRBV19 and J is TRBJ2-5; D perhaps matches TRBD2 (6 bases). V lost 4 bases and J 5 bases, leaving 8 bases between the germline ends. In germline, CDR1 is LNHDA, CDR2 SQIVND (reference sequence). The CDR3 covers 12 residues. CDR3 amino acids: CASSSSGETQYF. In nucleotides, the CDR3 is TGTGCCAGTAGTAGCAGCGGGGAGACCCAGTACTTC.

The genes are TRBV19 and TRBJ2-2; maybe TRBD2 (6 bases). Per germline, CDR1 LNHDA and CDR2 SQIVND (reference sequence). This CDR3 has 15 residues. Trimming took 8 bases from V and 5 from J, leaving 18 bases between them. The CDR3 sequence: CASLPPGLGTGELFF. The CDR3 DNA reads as TGTGCCAGTCTTCCTCCGGGACTTGGGACCGGGGAGCTGTTTTTT.

In nucleotides, the CDR3 is TGTGCCAGCAGTCCCGGCGGGGGGCAGGTTAATTCACCCCTCCACTTT. As protein: CASSPGGGQVNSPLHF. The genes are TRBV7-2 and TRBJ1-6; D possibly corresponds to TRBD1 (6 bases). Germline CDR1 SGHTA, CDR2 FQGNSA. The CDR3 is 16 amino acids. Trimming left V 6 bases short and J 6 bases short, with 18 bases between.

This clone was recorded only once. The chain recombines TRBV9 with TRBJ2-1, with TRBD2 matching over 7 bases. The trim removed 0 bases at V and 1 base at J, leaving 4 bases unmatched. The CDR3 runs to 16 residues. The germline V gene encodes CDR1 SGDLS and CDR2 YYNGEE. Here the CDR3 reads CASSVGSSGSYNEQFF. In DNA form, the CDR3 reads TGTGCCAGCAGCGTAGGCTCTAGCGGTTCCTACAATGAGCAGTTCTTC.

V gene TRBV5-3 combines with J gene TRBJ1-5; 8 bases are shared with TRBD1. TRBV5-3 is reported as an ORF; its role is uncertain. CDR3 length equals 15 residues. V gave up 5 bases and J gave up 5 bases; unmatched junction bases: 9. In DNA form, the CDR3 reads TGTGCCAGAAGAGCCGGGACAGGACGTTATCAGCCCCAGCATTTT. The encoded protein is CARRAGTGRYQPQHF.

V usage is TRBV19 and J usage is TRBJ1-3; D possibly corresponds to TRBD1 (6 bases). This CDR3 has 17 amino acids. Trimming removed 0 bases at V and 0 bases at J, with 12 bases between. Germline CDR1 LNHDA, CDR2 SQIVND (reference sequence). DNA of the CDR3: TGTGCCAGTAGTATAGAACGGGGGCTTCTCTCTGGAAACACCATATATTTT. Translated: CASSIERGLLSGNTIYF. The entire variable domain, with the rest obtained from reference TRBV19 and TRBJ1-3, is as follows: DGGITQSPKYLFRKEGQNVTLSCEQNLNHDAMYWYRQDPGQGLRLIYYSQIVNDFQKGDIAEGYSVSREKKESFPLTVTSAQKNPTAFYLCASSIERGLLSGNTIYFGEGSWLTVV.

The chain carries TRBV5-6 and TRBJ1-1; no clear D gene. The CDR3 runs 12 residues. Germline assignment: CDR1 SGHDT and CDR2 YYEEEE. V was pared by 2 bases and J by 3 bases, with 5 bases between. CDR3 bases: TGTGCCAGCAGCTTTGGGGACACTGAAGCTTTCTTT. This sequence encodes CASSFGDTEAFF.

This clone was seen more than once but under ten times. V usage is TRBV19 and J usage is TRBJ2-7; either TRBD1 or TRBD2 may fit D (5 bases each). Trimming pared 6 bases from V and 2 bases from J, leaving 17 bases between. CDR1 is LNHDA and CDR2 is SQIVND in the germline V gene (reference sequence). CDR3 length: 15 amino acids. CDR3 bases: TGTGCCAGTAGCCCAATCGAGGGGCTCGCCTACGAGCAGTACTTC. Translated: CASSPIEGLAYEQYF.